What follows are 22 T cell receptor beta chains derived from one specimen sequenced in a study of cytomegalovirus exposure and HLA in healthy donors (dated by TCRdb to 2017 to 2019). The library was generated by the immunoSEQ multiplex PCR assay. The multiplex PCR relied on a mix of 60 forward primers for TCR Vbeta segments and 13 reverse primers for TCR Jbeta segments. TCRdb mirrors the immuneACCESS table, restricted to in-frame sequences. Some clones are absent from its copies; in checked studies, under half trace to an unresolved V gene, and the reason for the others is unknown. The sample table shows 80,000 or so clones, and roughly 76% are seen once. The ten top clones hold approximately 7.2% of the sample. The sequenced sample was PBMCs. These receptors were collected from a woman between 40 and 50 years old in good health and CMV-seronegative.

This chain joins TRBV7-9 and TRBJ1-2, with 7 bases lining up with TRBD1. The CDR3 consists of 12 residues. CDR1 and CDR2 (germline): SEHNR, FQNEAQ (reference sequence). V was pared by 3 bases and J by 6 bases, with 1 base of the junction left unmatched. The CDR3 region is CASSLGQNGYTF. The CDR3 coding sequence is TGTGCCAGCAGCTTGGGACAGAATGGCTACACCTTC.

The rearrangement uses TRBV7-2 and TRBJ1-2; D is ambiguous. The CDR3 covers 14 residues. Trimming left V 1 base short and J 4 bases short, with 10 bases between. Germline V lookup: CDR1 SGHTA, CDR2 FQGNSA. CDR3 bases: TGTGCCAGCAGCTTAGTCCCAGAAACCTATGGCTACACCTTC. Protein product: CASSLVPETYGYTF.

In DNA, the CDR3 is TGCGCCAGCAGTGAAGTGGCGGGAGGGCCCCCAGAGACCCAGTACTTC. Protein sequence: CASSEVAGGPPETQYF. The chain couples TRBV10-1 to TRBJ2-5; TRBD2 aligns across 9 bases. Trimming cost V 3 bases and J 4 bases; bases outside gene matches: 9. The CDR3 is 16 amino acids. From germline, CDR1 is WNHNN and CDR2 SYGVQD (reference sequence).

The rearrangement links TRBV6-1 to TRBJ1-5; perhaps TRBD1 as D (6 bases). Trimming stripped 4 bases from V and 4 bases from J, with 14 bases between. This CDR3 contains 15 residues. Germline V gene lookup returns CDR1 MNHNS and CDR2 SASEGT. The DNA of the CDR3 is TGTGCCAGCAGTGCGGCGGGGGCTCCAAATCAGCCCCAGCATTTT. It is translated as CASSAAGAPNQPQHF.

The chain uses TRBV6-1 and TRBJ1-2, with D perhaps matching TRBD1 (6 bases). Germline assignment: CDR1 MNHNS and CDR2 SASEGT. CDR3 length: 14 residues. V gave up 6 bases and J gave up 5 bases, with 16 bases separating them. The CDR3 nucleotides read TGTGCCAGCAGGCCCCGGTTGGACAGTTATGGCTACACCTTC. Translated, it gives CASRPRLDSYGYTF.

The V call is TRBV7-3, the J call TRBJ2-6; D gene unclear. V gave up 4 bases and J gave up 1 base, with 8 bases separating them. CDR1 is SGHTA, CDR2 FQGTGA, per germline. This CDR3 has 15 residues. The CDR3 region has the DNA TGTGCCAGCAGCTCAAAAACTTCTGGGGCCAACGTCCTGACTTTC. This translates into CASSSKTSGANVLTF.

Notes on this clone: Other DNA sequences from this sample encode an identical CDR3 as well. The chain employs TRBV7-8 and TRBJ2-7; 7 bases align to TRBD1. CDR1 SGHVS and CDR2 FQNEAQ come from the germline V gene. Trimming removed 5 bases from V and 3 bases from J; junction bases left unmatched: 1. The CDR3 is 12 residues long. CDR3 protein: CASSPGGYEQYF. DNA for the CDR3: TGTGCCAGCAGCCCAGGGGGCTACGAGCAGTACTTC.

The gene calls are TRBV5-1 and TRBJ2-3; the match to TRBD1 covers 8 bases. The CDR3 runs 14 residues. The J segment lost 4 bases and the V segment lost 6 bases, leaving 7 bases of the junction unmatched. Germline V lookup: CDR1 SGHRS, CDR2 YFSETQ. The CDR3 region has the DNA TGCGCCAGCAATCGGGACAGGACAGCAGATACGCAGTATTTT. It translates to CASNRDRTADTQYF.

This clone was seen once. The chain uses TRBV30 and TRBJ1-6; D is possibly TRBD1 (6 bases). CDR1 and CDR2 from the germline V gene are GTSNPN and SVGIG (reference sequence). This CDR3 spans 16 amino acids. Trimming took off 2 bases at V and 6 bases at J, with 17 bases between the two ends. This CDR3 is CAWSPAGADGNSPLHF. The CDR3 DNA follows: TGTGCCTGGAGTCCCGCAGGGGCCGATGGTAATTCACCCCTCCACTTT.

The gene calls are TRBV7-3 and TRBJ2-5, with D tentatively TRBD2 (5 bases). V was clipped by 2 bases and J by 5 bases, with 15 bases between them. CDR3 size: 15 residues. From germline, CDR1 is SGHTA and CDR2 FQGTGA. This CDR3 is CASSLERSSGETQYF. CDR3 sequence (DNA): TGTGCCAGCAGCTTAGAGCGGAGCAGTGGGGAGACCCAGTACTTC.

J is TRBJ2-1 and V is TRBV5-1; 10 nucleotides align to TRBD1. The CDR3 has 15 amino acids. V trimming: 1 base; J trimming: 9 bases; junction bases outside the gene matches: 7. Looked up from germline, CDR1 is SGHRS and CDR2 is YFSETQ. Here the CDR3 reads CASSLRAGQGPEQFF. The DNA for the CDR3 is TGCGCCAGCAGCTTGCGGGCGGGACAGGGGCCTGAGCAGTTCTTC. The whole variable domain, filled in from reference TRBV5-1 and TRBJ2-1, reads KAGVTQTPRYLIKTRGQQVTLSCSPISGHRSVSWYQQTPGQGLQFLFEYFSETQRNKGNFPGRFSGRQFSNSRSEMNVSTLELGDSALYLCASSLRAGQGPEQFFGPGTRLTVL.

This chain links TRBV30 with TRBJ1-1; D is ambiguous. CDR3 length: 13 amino acids. V lost 0 bases, J lost 6 bases, and 11 bases lay in between. CDR1 is GTSNPN, CDR2 SVGIG, per germline (reference sequence). CDR3 nucleotides: TGTGCCTGGAGTGTACGAGTCGGGGCTGAAGCTTTCTTT. Protein: CAWSVRVGAEAFF.

In its sample, this clone was seen a few times. The rearrangement links TRBV7-2 to TRBJ2-3; tentative D call: TRBD2 (6 bases). Looked up from germline, CDR1 is SGHTA and CDR2 is FQGNSA. The CDR3 consists of 17 residues. The ends were cut back, 5 bases at V and 0 bases at J, with 18 bases in the middle. CDR3 DNA sequence: TGTGCCAGCAGCCGATCGACTAGTCCACCTAGCACAGATACGCAGTATTTT. This sequence encodes CASSRSTSPPSTDTQYF. Full variable domain (rest looked up from reference TRBV7-2 and TRBJ2-3): GAGVSQSPSNKVTEKGKDVELRCDPISGHTALYWYRQSLGQGLEFLIYFQGNSAPDKSGLPSDRFSAERTGGSVSTLTIQRTQQEDSAVYLCASSRSTSPPSTDTQYFGPGTRLTVL.

The chain employs TRBV13 and TRBJ2-5; 8 bases align to TRBD2. CDR3 length: 16 residues. From germline, CDR1 is PRHDT and CDR2 FYEKMQ (reference sequence). Unmatched junction bases numbered 10, after V lost 3 bases and J lost 4 bases. The CDR3: CASSFTSGTSGETQYF. The DNA of the CDR3 is TGTGCCAGCAGCTTCACGTCCGGGACTAGTGGAGAGACCCAGTACTTC.

With regard to this clone: Its ends do not fully match the called genes, so a read error is possible. The chain uses TRBV7-2 and TRBJ2-1, with TRBD2 matching 12 bases. Germline V gene lookup returns CDR1 SGHTA and CDR2 FQGNSA. The CDR3 is 16 residues long. CDR3 in DNA: TGTGCCAGCAGAGCCGCCCAGACTAGCGGGAGAGGTGAGCGGTTCTTC. Translated, it gives CASRAAQTSGRGERFF.

This chain links TRBV2 with TRBJ2-5; 8 nucleotides align to TRBD1. The J call may not be correct, given that the DNA end is closer to TRBJ2-7. CDR3 length: 16 residues. Germline lookup yields CDR1 SNHLY and CDR2 FYNNEI. The CDR3 nucleotides are TGTGCCAGCAGTGAATTCAGGACAGGGAGGCTGAACGAGCAGTACTTC. It specifies CASSEFRTGRLNEQYF.

The genes are TRBV6-5 and TRBJ2-1; the D gene is possibly TRBD1 (6 bases). Trimming shortened V by 7 bases and J by 5 bases, and 15 bases separated the two germline ends. There are 14 residues in the CDR3. Germline CDR1 and CDR2: MNHEY and SVGAGI. The CDR3 spells CASTQFRGNNEQFF. CDR3 DNA: TGTGCCAGCACCCAATTCAGGGGAAACAATGAGCAGTTCTTC.

This clone was counted between two and nine times. This chain connects TRBV10-3 to TRBJ2-1; 9 bases map to TRBD2. V lost 10 bases to trimming and J lost 4 bases; unmatched junction nucleotides: 8. The CDR3 has 14 amino acids. Germline V gene sequence: CDR1 ENHRY, CDR2 SYGVKD. CDR3 DNA: TGTGCCACCCAACCTAGCGGGGAGTACAATGAGCAGTTCTTC. Protein sequence: CATQPSGEYNEQFF.

The CDR3 DNA reads TGTGCCACGTATTCCAGTGAGCAGTTCTTC. Amino acids: CATYSSEQFF. The chain couples TRBV10-3 to TRBJ2-1; D not resolved. Germline assignment: CDR1 ENHRY and CDR2 SYGVKD. The CDR3 totals 10 residues. Between the trimmed V and J ends, which lost 10 bases and 9 bases, there was a span of 10 bases.

This chain links TRBV11-2 with TRBJ1-2; 7 positions match TRBD1. Unmatched junction bases numbered 9, after V lost 1 base and J lost 4 bases. Germline CDR1 is SGHAT and CDR2 is FQNNGV. CDR3 length: 16 amino acids. The CDR3 sequence: CASSLGGDRISYGYTF. The CDR3 DNA follows: TGTGCCAGCAGCTTAGGAGGGGACAGAATCTCCTATGGCTACACCTTC.

A few counts support this clone. The chain carries TRBV15 and TRBJ2-2; 9 nucleotides match TRBD1. The CDR3 is made up of 15 amino acids. Germline assignment: CDR1 LNHNV and CDR2 YYDKDF (reference sequence). V lost 5 bases, J lost 6 bases, and 7 bases stayed unmatched. The CDR3 loop is CATSSDRGSPGELFF. CDR3 DNA sequence: TGTGCCACCAGCTCGGACAGGGGAAGCCCCGGGGAGCTGTTTTTT.

This chain links TRBV7-4 with TRBJ2-7; 7 positions agree with TRBD1. This CDR3 is 16 amino acids long. After removal of 1 base from V and 4 bases from J, the junction contained 10 bases not matched to a gene. Germline values: CDR1 SGHVT, CDR2 SQSDAQ. The CDR3 is CASSLEGWTGPYEQYF. The CDR3 DNA is TGTGCCAGCAGCTTAGAAGGATGGACAGGCCCTTACGAGCAGTACTTC.